Reported below is one TCR beta chain. This sequence may be a read error, since a much larger clone differs from it by one base. The data belong to a study of blood T cells in healthy people across ages. The CDR3 sequence is 15 residues long. Germline V CDR1 and CDR2: SGHRS, YFSETQ. It was with a sample-barcoded 5' primer and a J-beta primer mix that a second PCR of roughly 6 to 12 cycles was run. TCRdb ran MiXCR on the 5' RACE reads and lists one entry per CDR3 protein. Among roughly 680,000 distinct CDR3 sequences, over 40% were seen once, and the ten largest hold approximately 15%. The sample was blood. J is TRBJ2-3 and V is TRBV5-1; D perhaps matches TRBD1 (5 bases). This sequence was found in a woman of 80 years or more in good health. This CDR3 reads CARSLVGQGVDTQYF. The CDR3 nucleotides are TGCGCCCGCAGCTTGGTAGGGCAGGGCGTGGATACGCAGTATTTT.